This T cell receptor (beta chain) was identified in a study of blood T cell repertoires in COVID-19 (dated by TCRdb to the early 2020s). General notes on the study: Collaborator samples came from the United States, Italy and Spain and covered acute and convalescent phases of COVID-19. Deeply sampled blood TCRbeta repertoires from subjects exposed to, actively infected with, or recovered from COVID-19 were included in the dataset. The repertoires were released in a freely available public database intended as a resource for research on the immune response to SARS-CoV-2. Sample metadata almost always included a de-identified subject ID, COVID-19 status, age in years and sex. Where HLA class I and class II types were available, the types were taken from metadata supplied by the sample provider, not from assay-based typing. The prospective study material was composed of cDNA or gDNA derived from T cells, B-cell-depleted T cells, or PBMCs. The samples were drawn from the first 160 participants of the ongoing ImmuneRACE study and from 1,254 subjects provided by 6 global collaborators.

TCRbeta CDR3 regions were amplified from genomic DNA using the immunoSEQ Assay, a bias-controlled multiplex PCR. Turning to the authors' computational methods: The number of nucleated cells in each sample was estimated by amplification of reference gene primers within the assay. To quantify the absolute abundance of each unique TCRbeta CDR3 rearrangement, sequence reads were collapsed and filtered. For each sample, productive Simpson clonality was calculated by taking the square root of Simpson's diversity index across productive rearrangements. TCRdb took this table from immuneACCESS and kept in-frame rearrangements with V and J called. Such tables lack part of the clones; where checked against another copy, unresolved V genes explain under half of the gap, and the rest is unexplained. Clonal size and the V and J genes are those of that table, whereas D and trimming came from the DNA. This sample is represented by about 250,000 clones; 70% to 90% of them were singletons. The ten largest clones capture 15% to 18% of the sample.

The paper's findings and limits, for the study overall: The amount of clinical and demographic metadata varied by source and participant and was provided uncurated.

Spanning cysteine to phenylalanine, the CDR3 consists of 13 amino acids. Only the CDR3 region is kept as DNA, spanning 39 bases read in frame from base 1. The germline ends are 11 bases apart after V is trimmed by 5 bases and J by 3 bases. Taken from the germline V gene (reference sequence), the CDR1 and CDR2 loops are SEHNR and FQNEAQ. In the case of this clone: There is no known antigen for this receptor. Base qualities are not provided; no much larger clone lies one nucleotide away.

In the prospective study, participants were about 18 to 90 years old, resided in about two dozen geographic areas of the United States, and were enrolled through a virtual design. In the prospective study, participants were assigned to cohorts based on the clinical history participants reported in a screening survey and a study questionnaire. ImmuneRACE Cohort 3 recovered participants were defined by two consecutive negative NP/OP PCR tests, healthcare professional clearance, or symptom resolution. Each participant in the prospective study had whole blood, serum and a nasopharyngeal or oropharyngeal swab collected by mobile phlebotomists. Additional blood draws and questionnaires over a roughly two-month period could optionally be provided by prospective study participants. Before DNA extraction, blood samples from the prospective study were shipped at room temperature or frozen.

Sequencing was done on a sample of PBMCs or T cells enriched from blood (not recorded which). The receptor comes from a man aged 18 to 30 who had recovered from COVID-19. The sequence is built from TRBV7-9 and TRBJ2-7, and TRBD2 may be the D gene, going by 6 matching bases. In nucleotide form, the sequence is TGTGCCAGCAGCCCCCCGACTAGCTACGAGCAGTACTTC. It translates as CASSPPTSYEQYF.